This T cell receptor beta chain was obtained from a study of blood T cell repertoires in COVID-19. Looking at the study overall: The analysed material was cDNA or gDNA that came from T cells, B-cell-depleted T cells, or PBMCs.

Sequencing was performed with immunoSEQ multiplex PCR; in TCRdb, only in-frame clones are kept and a portion is missing. The repertoire consists of approximately 50,000 clones, with over 70% occurring once and the leading ten covering approximately 3.7%. Germline CDR1 is MNHEY and CDR2 is SMNVEV (reference sequence). The CDR3 covers 17 residues. V was pared by 6 bases and J by 0 bases, with 8 bases of the junction left unmatched. This chain uses TRBV27 with TRBJ1-6; the match to TRBD1 covers 7 bases. What was sequenced was peripheral blood. This receptor was identified in a human donor in a cohort sampled during active COVID-19. The CDR3 reads CASSQTGQFSYNSPLHF. The CDR3 DNA follows: TGTGCCAGCAGCCAAACGGGACAGTTCTCCTATAATTCACCCCTCCACTTT.